This TCR beta chain was identified in a study of tumor and adjacent non-tumor tissue in lung cancer. On the study more broadly: Samples averaged roughly 4.3 million productive TCRbeta reads each.

The junction had 6 bases not matched to a gene; V was cut back by 6 bases and J by 0 bases. The CDR3 is 16 residues long. RNA was extracted from bulk tissue without any cell sorting. More than 3 cm separated this lung sample from the edge of the tumor. The library came from three nested PCR rounds adapted from ARM-PCR protocols. TCRdb used MiXCR to reprocess the multiplex PCR reads, holding one entry per CDR3 protein. Here the sample spans 85,000 or so distinct CDR3 sequences, more than 75% being singletons. By sample share, this clonotype is medium-sized. The receptor comes from a woman aged 45-59 years with non-small cell lung cancer. What was sequenced was distant non-tumor lung tissue. The chain carries TRBV12-3 or TRBV12-4 and TRBJ2-2; 8 nucleotides align to TRBD1. The CDR3 DNA sequence: TGTGCCAGCAGGCCCCCACAGGGGGCGAACACCGGGGAGCTGTTTTTT. This codes for CASRPPQGANTGELFF.